This T cell receptor beta chain was profiled in a study of blood T cell repertoires in COVID-19. Generated by immunoSEQ multiplex PCR, the TCRdb table keeps only in-frame clones and is missing some. This table holds about 100,000 clones, approximately 79% found once. Germline V lookup: CDR1 SNHLY, CDR2 FYNNEI. There are 15 residues in the CDR3. V lost 1 base and J 1 base, leaving 10 bases between the germline ends. The sequence derives from a woman of 80 years or more with active or convalescent COVID-19. The chain recombines TRBV2 with TRBJ1-1, with a tentative D call TRBD1 (6 bases). The sequenced material came from peripheral blood. The CDR3 region is CASSEVTGRNTEAFF. The CDR3 nucleotides read TGTGCCAGCAGTGAAGTAACAGGGCGGAACACTGAAGCTTTCTTT.